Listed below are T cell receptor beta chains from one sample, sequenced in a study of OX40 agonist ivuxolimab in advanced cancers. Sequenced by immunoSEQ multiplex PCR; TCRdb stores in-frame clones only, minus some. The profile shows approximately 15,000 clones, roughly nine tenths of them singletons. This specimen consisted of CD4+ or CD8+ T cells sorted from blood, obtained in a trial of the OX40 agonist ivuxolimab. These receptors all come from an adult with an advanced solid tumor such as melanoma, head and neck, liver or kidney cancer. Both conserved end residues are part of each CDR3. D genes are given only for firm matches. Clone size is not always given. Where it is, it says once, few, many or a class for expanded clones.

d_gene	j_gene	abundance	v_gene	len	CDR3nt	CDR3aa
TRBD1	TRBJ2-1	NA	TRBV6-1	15	TGTGCCAGCAGTGAAGCCCTTGACAGGGCAGCCGAGCAGTTCTTC	CASSEALDRAAEQFF
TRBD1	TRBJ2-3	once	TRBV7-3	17	TGTGCCAGCAGCTCGCCTGGTAGGACAGGGGTGGGAGATACGCAGTATTTT	CASSSPGRTGVGDTQYF
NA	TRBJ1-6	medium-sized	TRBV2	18	TGTGCCAGCAGTAGATACTCTCCCGGGCCAGCCTATAATTCACCCCTCCACTTT	CASSRYSPGPAYNSPLHF
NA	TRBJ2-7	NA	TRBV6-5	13	TGTGCCAGCAGTTACTCGAGTACTAACGAGCAGTACTTC	CASSYSSTNEQYF
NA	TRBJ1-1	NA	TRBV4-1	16	TGCGCCAGCAGCCAAGATGCCAGGGTGGTGAACACTGAAGCTTTCTTT	CASSQDARVVNTEAFF
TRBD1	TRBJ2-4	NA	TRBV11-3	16	TGTGCCAGCAGCTCCGGGACAGGGGGATCCAAAAACATTCAGTACTTC	CASSSGTGGSKNIQYF
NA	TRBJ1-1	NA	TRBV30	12	TGTGCCTGGAGTGTAGTGAACACTGAAGCTTTCTTT	CAWSVVNTEAFF
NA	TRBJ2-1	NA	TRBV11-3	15	TGTGCCAGCAGCTCCTACGGGAGCTCCTACAATGAGCAGTTCTTC	CASSSYGSSYNEQFF
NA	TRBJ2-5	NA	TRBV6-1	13	TGTGCCAGCAGTGAAGCCGGAGCTAGCCCCCAGTACTTC	CASSEAGASPQYF
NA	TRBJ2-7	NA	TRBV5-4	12	TGTGCCAGCAGCTTGGGGGACGACGAGCAGTACTTC	CASSLGDDEQYF
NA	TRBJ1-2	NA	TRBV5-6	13	TGTGCCAGCAGCACCTCAGGGAGGTATGGCTACACCTTC	CASSTSGRYGYTF
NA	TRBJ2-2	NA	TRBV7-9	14	TGTGCCAGCCATCGGACCGAGAATGTGGGGGAGCTGTTTTTT	CASHRTENVGELFF
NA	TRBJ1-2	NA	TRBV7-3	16	TGTGCCAGCAGCCTATTGGGCCGGACAGATAACTATGGCTACACCTTC	CASSLLGRTDNYGYTF
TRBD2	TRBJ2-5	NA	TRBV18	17	TGTGCCAGCTCACCGTACGGACTAGCGGGGGTCTGGGAGACCCAGTACTTC	CASSPYGLAGVWETQYF
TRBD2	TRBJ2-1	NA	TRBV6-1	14	TGTGCCAGCAGTGAAGCGCCGCGGGGGAGTGAGCAGTTCTTC	CASSEAPRGSEQFF
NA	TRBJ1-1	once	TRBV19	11	TGTGCCAGTAGTATCATCCTTGAAGCTTTCTTT	CASSIILEAFF
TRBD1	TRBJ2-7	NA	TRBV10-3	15	TGTGCCATCAGTGAGCGGGACAGGGCATCCTACGAGCAGTACTTC	CAISERDRASYEQYF
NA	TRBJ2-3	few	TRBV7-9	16	TGTGCCAGCAGCTTAGCGGGGGCAGGGGGGACAGATACGCAGTATTTT	CASSLAGAGGTDTQYF
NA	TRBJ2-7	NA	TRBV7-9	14	TGTGCCAGCAGCTTGGAGGGGACGTCGTACGAGCAGTACTTC	CASSLEGTSYEQYF
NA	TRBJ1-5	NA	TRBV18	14	TGTGCCAGCTCACCGGACAGCGGTCATCAGCCCCAGCATTTT	CASSPDSGHQPQHF
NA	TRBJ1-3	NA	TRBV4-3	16	TGCGCCAGCAGCCCAAACAGGGCGGCTGGTGGAAACACCATATATTTT	CASSPNRAAGGNTIYF
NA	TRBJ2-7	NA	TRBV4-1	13	TGCGCCAGCGGCCGGGAGAGCTCCTACGAGCAGTACTTC	CASGRESSYEQYF
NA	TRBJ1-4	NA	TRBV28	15	TGTGCCAGCAGTTTCACGGGGGGGGCGAACGAAAAACTGTTTTTT	CASSFTGGANEKLFF
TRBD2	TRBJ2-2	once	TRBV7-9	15	TGTGCCAGCAGCCCCTCGGCGGGAGCGGGCGGGGAGCTGTTTTTT	CASSPSAGAGGELFF
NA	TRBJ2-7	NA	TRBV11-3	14	TGTGCCAGCAGCCCCGGGACTTTTTCCTACGAGCAGTACTTC	CASSPGTFSYEQYF
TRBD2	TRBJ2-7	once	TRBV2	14	TGTGCCAGCAGTGAAGGACTAGCGGGATACGAGCAGTACTTC	CASSEGLAGYEQYF
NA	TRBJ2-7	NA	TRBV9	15	TGTGCCAGCAGCGTAGCTACCGGACTTCCGGGGGAGCAGTACTTC	CASSVATGLPGEQYF
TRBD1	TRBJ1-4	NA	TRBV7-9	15	TGTGCCAGCAGCGACCCGGGACAGGGCAATGAAAAACTGTTTTTT	CASSDPGQGNEKLFF
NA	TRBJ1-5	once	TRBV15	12	TGTGCCACCAGCGGCGAGCTTCAGCCCCAGCATTTT	CATSGELQPQHF
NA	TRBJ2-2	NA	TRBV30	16	TGTGCCTGGAGTCGATTAAACGGGGGGCCCACCGGGGAGCTGTTTTTT	CAWSRLNGGPTGELFF
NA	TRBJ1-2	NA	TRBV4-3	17	TGCGCCAGCAGCCAAGAGGAGGGGGGGGCGCAGAGCTATGGCTACACCTTC	CASSQEEGGAQSYGYTF
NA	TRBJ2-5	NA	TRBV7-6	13	TGTGCCAGCAGCTTAGAGCCAGAAGAGACCCAGTACTTC	CASSLEPEETQYF
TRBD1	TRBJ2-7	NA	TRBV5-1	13	TGCGCCAGCACCACAGACAGGGTGGACGAGCAGTACTTC	CASTTDRVDEQYF
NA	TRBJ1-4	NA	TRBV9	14	TGTGCCAGCAGCGTATTAGCCGGGGCGGAAAAACTGTTTTTT	CASSVLAGAEKLFF
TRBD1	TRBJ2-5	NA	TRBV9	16	TGTGCCAGCAGCTCCGGGACAGGGGGCCTCCAAGAGACCCAGTACTTC	CASSSGTGGLQETQYF
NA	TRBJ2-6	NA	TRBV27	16	TGTGCCAGCAGTTTCATGACAAGCTCTGGGGCCAACGTCCTGACTTTC	CASSFMTSSGANVLTF
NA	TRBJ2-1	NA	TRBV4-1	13	TGCGCCAGCAGCCAAGGTCCCGATGATGAGCAGTTCTTC	CASSQGPDDEQFF
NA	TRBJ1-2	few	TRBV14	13	TGTGCCAGCAGCCAAGGGACACACTATGGCTACACCTTC	CASSQGTHYGYTF
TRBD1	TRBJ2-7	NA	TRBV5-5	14	TGTGCCAGCAGCTTCTCGGGACAGGGCTACGAGCAGTACTTC	CASSFSGQGYEQYF
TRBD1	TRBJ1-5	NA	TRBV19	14	TGTGCCAGTACCAGAACAGGGGAGGATCAGCCCCAGCATTTT	CASTRTGEDQPQHF
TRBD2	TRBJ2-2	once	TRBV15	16	TGTGCCACCAGCAGAGGGACTAGCGGCAAGGCCGGGGAGCTGTTTTTT	CATSRGTSGKAGELFF
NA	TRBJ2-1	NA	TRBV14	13	TGTGCCAGCAGCCGCGGAGGGTGGAATGAGCAGTTCTTC	CASSRGGWNEQFF
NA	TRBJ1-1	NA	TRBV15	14	TGTGCCACCAGCAGGTCTATTGGTCTCACTGAAGCTTTCTTT	CATSRSIGLTEAFF
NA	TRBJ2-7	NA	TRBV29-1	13	TGCAGCGTCGAGGGGCAGGAAAGCTACGAGCAGTACTTC	CSVEGQESYEQYF
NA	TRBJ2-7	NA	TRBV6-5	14	TGTGCCAGCAGTTACGGGACCGGCGCCTACGAGCAGTACTTC	CASSYGTGAYEQYF
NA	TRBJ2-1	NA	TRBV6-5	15	TGTGCCAGCAGTTACGTCGGGGGTAGTGGAAATGAGCAGTTCTTC	CASSYVGGSGNEQFF
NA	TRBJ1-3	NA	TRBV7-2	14	TGTGCCAGCAGCCTCTCGGGGGGTGGAAACACCATATATTTT	CASSLSGGGNTIYF
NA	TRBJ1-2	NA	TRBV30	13	TGTGCCTGGAGTGTAACTTTTAACTATGGCTACACCTTC	CAWSVTFNYGYTF
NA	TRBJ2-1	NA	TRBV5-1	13	TGCGCCAGCAGCTTGGAGAGGGGTGGTGAGCAGTTCTTC	CASSLERGGEQFF
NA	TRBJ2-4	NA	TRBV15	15	TGTGCCACCAGCAGCCGACTGAGCAACAAAAACATTCAGTACTTC	CATSSRLSNKNIQYF
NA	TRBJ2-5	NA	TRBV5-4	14	TGTGCCAGCAGCTTGCCCGACAACCAAGAGACCCAGTACTTC	CASSLPDNQETQYF
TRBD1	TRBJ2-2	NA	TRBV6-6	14	TGTGCCAGCACCTCACAGGGGTACACCGGGGAGCTGTTTTTT	CASTSQGYTGELFF
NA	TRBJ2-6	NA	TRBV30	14	TGTGCCTGGAGTGAGGGGACCGGGGCCAACGTCCTGACTTTC	CAWSEGTGANVLTF
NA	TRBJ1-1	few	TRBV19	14	TGTGCCAGTAGTACCAGGACGGTGAACACTGAAGCTTTCTTT	CASSTRTVNTEAFF